The entry below gives a single T cell receptor beta chain sequence along with its context. The antigen is not known. CDR3 size: 16 residues. V trimming: 2 bases; J trimming: 7 bases; junction bases outside the gene matches: 10. This entry comes from a study of blood T cells in healthy people across ages. Regarding the study as a whole: The donors' CMV status was not determined, possibly confounding changes in expanded clonotypes. Without sorted subsets, naive and antigen-experienced compartments could not be conclusively compared.

Combining a sample-barcoded 5' primer with a J-beta primer mix, a second PCR ran for about 6 to 11 cycles. Each CDR3 protein gets one entry after TCRdb re-called the 5' RACE reads with MiXCR. Seen here are some 1.5 million distinct CDR3 sequences, roughly 28% observed once, and the top ten hold roughly 8%. Approximately 10 milliliters was the volume of peripheral blood drawn from each donor. This TCR derives from a woman between 25 and 40 years old in good health. The specimen was blood. V usage is TRBV12-3 or TRBV12-4 and J usage is TRBJ2-1; TRBD2 matches at 8 bases. The CDR3 reads CASSLLRREGRNEQFF. The DNA for the CDR3 is TGTGCCAGCAGTTTACTGCGTCGGGAGGGCCGTAATGAGCAGTTCTTC.